Below, 18 T cell receptor beta chains from the same sample are listed, as sequenced in a study of CD8 T cells in ankylosing spondylitis. Each CDR3 protein is one row after TCRdb ran MiXCR on the 5' RACE reads. The sample holds some 52,000 distinct CDR3 sequences, 7.4% seen once. The specimen sequenced was blood, either unsorted or a sorted T cell fraction (not recorded which). Source of these receptors: a female donor with ankylosing spondylitis or in good health (not recorded which).

This clonotype came up many times. The chain has TRBV6-2 or TRBV6-3 and TRBJ1-6; D may be TRBD1 (6 bases). Germline V gene sequence: CDR1 MNHEY, CDR2 SVGEGT. V dropped 6 bases and J dropped 10 bases, with 22 bases sitting between them. There are 16 residues in the CDR3. CDR3: CASSVQGSGYGSPLHF. The CDR3 nucleotides are TGTGCCAGCAGCGTACAGGGCAGCGGGTATGGATCACCCCTCCACTTT.

Ten or more counts support this clonotype. The rearrangement links TRBV5-1 to TRBJ1-1; maybe TRBD1 (5 bases). The V gene's germline CDR1 is SGHRS and CDR2 YFSETQ. V lost 2 bases to trimming and J lost 1 base, with 9 bases between them. This CDR3 is 14 amino acids long. CDR3 DNA sequence: TGCGCCAGCAGCTTACGAGGGGAGAACACTGAAGCTTTCTTT. Protein sequence: CASSLRGENTEAFF.

This clonotype was seen at least ten times. CDR3 in DNA: TGCAGTGCTAGCCCTGGGGGAGCTAACTATGGCTACACCTTC. It codes for CSASPGGANYGYTF. J is TRBJ1-2 and V is TRBV20-1, with TRBD1 as a possible D gene (5 bases). This CDR3 is 14 amino acids long. Trimming left V 3 bases short and J 0 bases short, with 11 bases between. The germline V gene has CDR1 DFQATT and CDR2 SNEGSKA (reference sequence).

This clonotype came up many times. The chain joins TRBV7-6 to TRBJ2-1; D uncertain. V was pared by 4 bases and J by 0 bases, with 13 bases between. Germline V lookup: CDR1 SGHVS, CDR2 FNYEAQ. CDR3 length equals 16 residues. CDR3 in DNA: TGTGCCAGCAGCTCCCTGTTCGGCCGCTCCTACAATGAGCAGTTCTTC. Amino acids: CASSSLFGRSYNEQFF.

In this sample, this clonotype turned up a few times. The chain couples TRBV11-3 to TRBJ1-1; a possible D gene is TRBD1 (6 bases). The CDR3 sequence is 16 residues long. Trimming removed 0 bases at V and 3 bases at J, with 14 bases between. Per germline, CDR1 SGHNT and CDR2 YENEEA. CDR3 nucleotide sequence: TGTGCCAGCAGCTTAGACGGCAGGGAGGGGGACACTGAAGCTTTCTTT. This codes for CASSLDGREGDTEAFF.

Ten or more counts support this clonotype. V gene TRBV15 combines with J gene TRBJ1-6; 8 bases align to TRBD1. The CDR3 is 17 amino acids. Looked up from germline, CDR1 is LNHNV and CDR2 is YYDKDF (reference sequence). Trimming at V came to 1 base and at J to 6 bases, leaving 8 bases not matched to a gene. Here the CDR3 reads CATSRGGQGAINSPLHF. CDR3 sequence (DNA): TGTGCCACCAGCAGAGGAGGGCAGGGGGCCATTAATTCACCCCTCCACTTT.

The sample holds many counts of this clonotype. The rearrangement links TRBV29-1 to TRBJ2-4; the match to TRBD2 covers 7 bases. Looked up from germline, CDR1 is SQVTM and CDR2 is ANQGSEA. The CDR3 consists of 14 residues. V was clipped by 4 bases and J by 3 bases; unmatched bases: 6. In DNA form, the CDR3 reads TGCAGCGTTGCGGCGGGGGAGGTCAAAAACATTCAGTACTTC. Its translation: CSVAAGEVKNIQYF.

This clonotype was observed at least ten times. The V call is TRBV2, the J call TRBJ2-1, with 10 bases aligning to TRBD1. V lost 0 bases to trimming and J lost 1 base; unmatched junction nucleotides: 9. Germline assignment: CDR1 SNHLY and CDR2 FYNNEI. The CDR3 runs to 19 residues. The CDR3, as DNA: TGTGCCAGCAGTGAAGCCGGGACAGGGGTCTATATTTCCTACAATGAGCAGTTCTTC. Translating gives CASSEAGTGVYISYNEQFF.

This clonotype has ten or more counts. The chain links TRBV5-1 to TRBJ2-1, with a possible D match to TRBD2 (6 bases). Germline lookup yields CDR1 SGHRS and CDR2 YFSETQ. This CDR3 region has 16 residues. Trimming cost V 3 bases and J 8 bases, with 21 bases left between them. DNA for the CDR3: TGCGCCAGCAGCTCCCCCGGGACTCAGTGGGTAGATGAGCAGTTCTTC. The encoded protein is CASSSPGTQWVDEQFF.

About this clonotype itself: It may be a read error: a sequence one base away is much more abundant. This rearrangement joins TRBV20-1 to TRBJ1-1; D uncertain. The CDR3 loop spans 9 amino acids. Trimming took 7 bases from V and 11 from J, leaving 11 bases between them. The germline V gene encodes CDR1 DFQATT and CDR2 SNEGSKA (reference sequence). The CDR3 DNA follows: TGCAGTGGTAGCGGTTTGGCTTTCTTT. Its translation is CSGSGLAFF.

This clonotype showed up many times. CDR3 region: CASSSDGGYGYTF. The CDR3 nucleotides read TGTGCCAGCAGTTCGGACGGAGGCTATGGCTACACCTTC. The chain carries TRBV12-3 or TRBV12-4 and TRBJ1-2; no clear D gene. The V and J ends lost 4 bases and 4 bases respectively, with 10 bases between them. The CDR3 is made up of 13 amino acids.

This clonotype was counted only a few times. The chain has TRBV3-1 and TRBJ1-5, with unresolved D. The germline V and J ends were trimmed by 10 bases and 1 base, with 23 bases remaining between them. The CDR3 sequence is 17 residues long. Germline lookup yields CDR1 LGHDT and CDR2 YNNKEL (reference sequence). CDR3 nucleotides: TGTGCCACCTGCCCATACGGACCGCTGGAAAGCAATCAGCCCCAGCATTTT. It yields the protein CATCPYGPLESNQPQHF. Variable domain in full (rest from reference TRBV3-1 and TRBJ1-5): DTAVSQTPKYLVTQMGNDKSIKCEQNLGHDTMYWYKQDSKKFLKIMFSYNNKELIINETVPNRFSPKSPDKAHLNLHINSLELGDSAVYFCATCPYGPLESNQPQHFGDGTRLSIL.

This clonotype was counted at least ten times. The chain carries TRBV7-2 and TRBJ2-7; TRBD1 matches at 9 bases. In germline, CDR1 is SGHTA, CDR2 FQGNSA. CDR3 size: 15 residues. Trimming took 5 bases from V and 5 from J; bases not matched to a gene: 10. CDR3 residues: CASSPQVNRGHEQYF. The CDR3 DNA follows: TGTGCCAGCAGCCCACAGGTGAACAGGGGGCACGAGCAGTACTTC.

In its sample, this clonotype was seen many times. The chain couples TRBV20-1 to TRBJ2-1; 12 nucleotides line up with TRBD2. This CDR3 comprises 15 residues. J was trimmed by 6 bases and V by 3 bases; bases with no gene match: 6. Germline lookup yields CDR1 DFQATT and CDR2 SNEGSKA (reference sequence). CDR3 DNA sequence: TGCAGTGCTAGGAATCCGGGACTAGCGGGCAATGAGCAGTTCTTC. It codes for CSARNPGLAGNEQFF.

The chain employs TRBV7-2 and TRBJ1-1; D is perhaps TRBD1 (6 bases). The CDR3 consists of 16 residues. Between the trimmed V and J ends, which lost 4 bases and 3 bases, there was a span of 18 bases. The germline CDR1 and CDR2 sequences are SGHTA and FQGNSA. The CDR3 DNA reads as TGTGCCAGCAGCTCCCTCGCCAGGGGTTTATACACTGAAGCTTTCTTT. Its translation: CASSSLARGLYTEAFF.

This clonotype was recorded many times. The J gene is TRBJ2-4, the V gene TRBV30; D ambiguous. Germline V gives CDR1 GTSNPN, CDR2 SVGIG (reference sequence). Trimming shortened V by 4 bases and J by 2 bases, and 9 bases separated the two germline ends. CDR3 length: 13 residues. The CDR3 here is CAWTRGTKNIQYF. The CDR3 DNA reads TGTGCCTGGACCCGAGGTACCAAAAACATTCAGTACTTC.

This clonotype has ten or more counts. The rearrangement links TRBV10-1 to TRBJ2-5; 12 nucleotides agree with TRBD2. The CDR3 covers 15 residues. The germline V gene encodes CDR1 WNHNN and CDR2 SYGVQD (reference sequence). Trimming at V came to 3 bases and at J to 2 bases, leaving 1 base not matched to a gene. CDR3 protein: CASSEGLAGQETQYF. In DNA, the CDR3 is TGCGCCAGCAGTGAAGGACTAGCGGGGCAAGAGACCCAGTACTTC.

This clonotype was counted ten times or more. CDR3 bases: TGCAGCGTTGAACGGGACAGTACGAATGAGCAGTTCTTC. Protein sequence: CSVERDSTNEQFF. J is TRBJ2-1 and V is TRBV29-1; 7 bases line up with TRBD1. The germline CDR1 and CDR2 sequences are SQVTM and ANQGSEA. The CDR3 totals 13 residues. V shed 2 bases and J 7 bases; nucleotides not matched to a gene: 5.